A single sample is the source of the 9 T cell receptor beta chains below, sequenced in a study of cytomegalovirus exposure and HLA in healthy donors. A multiplex PCR was run with 60 Vbeta primers and 13 Jbeta primers. Assay: immunoSEQ multiplex PCR; the TCRdb copy retains only in-frame clones and omits some. Seen here are around 140,000 clones, 88% observed once, and the top ten hold 0.51%. Sequencing used PBMCs. The source of these receptors is a woman aged 40 to 55 in good health and CMV-seronegative.

This clone came up once. The chain links TRBV30 to TRBJ2-1; the D is unclear. The CDR3 loop spans 15 amino acids. Between the trimmed V and J ends, which lost 2 bases and 4 bases, there was a span of 15 bases. CDR1 is GTSNPN and CDR2 is SVGIG in the germline V gene (reference sequence). CDR3 loop: CAWSPAGLSYNEQFF. The CDR3 DNA reads as TGTGCCTGGAGTCCCGCTGGGCTGTCTTACAATGAGCAGTTCTTC.

The chain employs TRBV7-9 and TRBJ1-3; D gene ambiguous. The CDR3 contains 13 residues. Trimming left V 5 bases short and J 9 bases short, with 14 bases between. CDR1 and CDR2 from the germline V gene are SEHNR and FQNEAQ (reference sequence). CDR3 protein: CASSVGQATTIYF. The CDR3 DNA reads as TGTGCCAGCAGCGTGGGCCAGGCCACCACCATATATTTT.

The rearrangement uses TRBV4-2 and TRBJ2-7, with 10 positions matching TRBD2. Germline-derived CDR1 and CDR2 are LGHNA and YNFKEQ. The CDR3 extends over 17 amino acids. V was clipped by 1 base and J by 1 base; unmatched bases: 7. For the CDR3, the DNA is TGTGCCAGCAGCCAAGCTCTACTAGCGGGACCGTCCTACGAGCAGTACTTC. It encodes CASSQALLAGPSYEQYF.

This chain uses TRBV4-1 with TRBJ2-7; 9 bases agree with TRBD2. Trimming took 1 base from V and 5 from J; bases not matched to a gene: 12. The CDR3 sequence is 17 residues long. Germline lookup yields CDR1 MGHRA and CDR2 YSYEKL. CDR3 amino acids: CASSQGPGREGTDEQYF. The CDR3, as DNA: TGCGCCAGCAGCCAAGGACCTGGGCGGGAGGGTACCGACGAGCAGTACTTC.

The table lists this clone with a count of one. This chain uses TRBV7-8 with TRBJ2-1; 13 nucleotides align to TRBD2. The V segment lost 3 bases and the J segment 8 bases; nucleotides outside the gene matches: 10. The length of the CDR3 is 17 residues. CDR1 SGHVS and CDR2 FQNEAQ come from the germline V gene. This chain's CDR3 is CASSFQGLAGDKHEQFF. In nucleotides, the CDR3 is TGTGCCAGCAGCTTCCAAGGACTAGCGGGAGACAAGCATGAGCAGTTCTTC.

J is TRBJ1-1 and V is TRBV11-2; TRBD1 matches 7 bases. Germline CDR1 reads SGHAT; CDR2 reads FQNNGV. There are 15 residues in the CDR3. V shed 0 bases, J shed 1 base, and the junction held 2 bases outside the gene matches. CDR3 loop: CASSLEGQTNTEAFF. CDR3 bases: TGTGCCAGCAGCTTAGAGGGACAGACGAACACTGAAGCTTTCTTT.

CDR3 bases: TGTGCCAGCAGCTTAGGACTTCCGAACACCGGGGAGCTGTTTTTT. Amino acids: CASSLGLPNTGELFF. The chain carries TRBV7-9 and TRBJ2-2; D gene uncertain. Trimming cost V 1 base and J 0 bases, with 6 bases left between them. Germline CDR1 and CDR2: SEHNR and FQNEAQ (reference sequence). There are 15 residues in the CDR3.

This clone was picked up one time. The gene calls are TRBV6-1 and TRBJ2-4; 7 nucleotides match TRBD2. This CDR3 is 15 amino acids long. V lost 6 bases, J lost 2 bases, and 7 bases stayed unmatched. CDR1 is MNHNS, CDR2 SASEGT, per germline. The CDR3 reads CASRMGGRTKNIQYF. Here the CDR3 DNA reads TGTGCCAGCAGAATGGGGGGGAGGACCAAAAACATTCAGTACTTC.

In its sample, this clone was seen a few times. DNA of the CDR3: TGTGCCTGGAGTGATTCAGGGTACACTGAAGCTTTCTTT. It encodes CAWSDSGYTEAFF. The V and J genes are TRBV30 and TRBJ1-1; D might be TRBD1 (5 bases). Germline V gene data show CDR1 as GTSNPN and CDR2 as SVGIG (reference sequence). The CDR3 consists of 13 residues. V lost 1 base, J lost 3 bases, and 9 bases lay in between.